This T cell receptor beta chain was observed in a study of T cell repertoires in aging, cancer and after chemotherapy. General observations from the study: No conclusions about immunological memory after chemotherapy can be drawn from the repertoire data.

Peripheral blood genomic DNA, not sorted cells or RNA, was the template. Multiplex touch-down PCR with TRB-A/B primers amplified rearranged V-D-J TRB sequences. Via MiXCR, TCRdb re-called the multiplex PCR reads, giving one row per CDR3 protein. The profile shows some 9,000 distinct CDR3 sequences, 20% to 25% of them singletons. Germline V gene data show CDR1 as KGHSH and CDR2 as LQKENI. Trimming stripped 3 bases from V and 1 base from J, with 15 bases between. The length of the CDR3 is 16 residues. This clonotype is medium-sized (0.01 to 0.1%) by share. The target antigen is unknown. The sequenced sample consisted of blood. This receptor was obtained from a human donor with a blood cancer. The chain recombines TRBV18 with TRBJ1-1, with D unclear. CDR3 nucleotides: TGTGCCAGCTCACCGGTGGATGTGGGGTCGAACACTGAAGCTTTCTTT. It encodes CASSPVDVGSNTEAFF. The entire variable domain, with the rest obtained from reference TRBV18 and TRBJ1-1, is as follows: NAGVMQNPRHLVRRRGQEARLRCSPMKGHSHVYWYRQLPEEGLKFMVYLQKENIIDESGMPKERFSAEFPKEGPSILRIQQVVRGDSAAYFCASSPVDVGSNTEAFFGQGTRLTVV.